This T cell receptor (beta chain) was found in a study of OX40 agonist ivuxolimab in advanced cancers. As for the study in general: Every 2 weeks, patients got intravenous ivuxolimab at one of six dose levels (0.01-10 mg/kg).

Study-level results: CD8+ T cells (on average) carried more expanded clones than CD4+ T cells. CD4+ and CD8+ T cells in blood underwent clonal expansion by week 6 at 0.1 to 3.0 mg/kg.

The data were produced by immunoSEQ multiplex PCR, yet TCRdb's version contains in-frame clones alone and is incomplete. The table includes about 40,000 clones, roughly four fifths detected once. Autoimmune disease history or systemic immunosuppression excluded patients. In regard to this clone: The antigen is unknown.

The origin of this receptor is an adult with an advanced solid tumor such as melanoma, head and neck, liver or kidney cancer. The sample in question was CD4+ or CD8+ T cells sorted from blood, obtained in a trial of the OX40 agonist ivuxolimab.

The CDR3 is CASSARDSSTDTQYF. The CDR3 DNA is TGTGCCAGCAGCGCCCGGGACAGTAGCACAGATACGCAGTATTTT. The rearrangement links TRBV21-1 to TRBJ2-3; the table gives TRBD1 as D, unverified against the DNA. TRBV21-1 is a documented pseudogene. CDR3 size: 15 residues.